This T cell receptor (beta chain) is from a study of T cell repertoires in cytomegalovirus infection. On the study more broadly: Recently identified HLA-C-restricted and well-studied HLA-B-restricted CMV epitopes were used.

In the case of this clonotype: Its target is not known.

The V and J ends lost 5 bases and 3 bases respectively, with 14 bases between them. CDR1 and CDR2 (germline): MNHNY, SVGAGI (reference sequence). The CDR3 is 15 amino acids. One entry per CDR3 protein, called by TCRdb with MiXCR from the reads. The table lists fewer than 950,000 distinct CDR3 sequences, about 33% of them singletons. Specimen: cultured CD8+ T cells from PBMCs, collected from culture after CMV antigen stimulation. The origin of this receptor is a human donor in good health (CMV status not recorded). Some clones in this sample may be carry-over from other donors' samples. J is TRBJ2-1 and V is TRBV6-6; the D gene is possibly TRBD2 (6 bases). The CDR3 region is CASSAGRGYYNEQFF. In DNA, the CDR3 is TGTGCCAGCAGTGCCGGGCGGGGTTACTACAATGAGCAGTTCTTC.